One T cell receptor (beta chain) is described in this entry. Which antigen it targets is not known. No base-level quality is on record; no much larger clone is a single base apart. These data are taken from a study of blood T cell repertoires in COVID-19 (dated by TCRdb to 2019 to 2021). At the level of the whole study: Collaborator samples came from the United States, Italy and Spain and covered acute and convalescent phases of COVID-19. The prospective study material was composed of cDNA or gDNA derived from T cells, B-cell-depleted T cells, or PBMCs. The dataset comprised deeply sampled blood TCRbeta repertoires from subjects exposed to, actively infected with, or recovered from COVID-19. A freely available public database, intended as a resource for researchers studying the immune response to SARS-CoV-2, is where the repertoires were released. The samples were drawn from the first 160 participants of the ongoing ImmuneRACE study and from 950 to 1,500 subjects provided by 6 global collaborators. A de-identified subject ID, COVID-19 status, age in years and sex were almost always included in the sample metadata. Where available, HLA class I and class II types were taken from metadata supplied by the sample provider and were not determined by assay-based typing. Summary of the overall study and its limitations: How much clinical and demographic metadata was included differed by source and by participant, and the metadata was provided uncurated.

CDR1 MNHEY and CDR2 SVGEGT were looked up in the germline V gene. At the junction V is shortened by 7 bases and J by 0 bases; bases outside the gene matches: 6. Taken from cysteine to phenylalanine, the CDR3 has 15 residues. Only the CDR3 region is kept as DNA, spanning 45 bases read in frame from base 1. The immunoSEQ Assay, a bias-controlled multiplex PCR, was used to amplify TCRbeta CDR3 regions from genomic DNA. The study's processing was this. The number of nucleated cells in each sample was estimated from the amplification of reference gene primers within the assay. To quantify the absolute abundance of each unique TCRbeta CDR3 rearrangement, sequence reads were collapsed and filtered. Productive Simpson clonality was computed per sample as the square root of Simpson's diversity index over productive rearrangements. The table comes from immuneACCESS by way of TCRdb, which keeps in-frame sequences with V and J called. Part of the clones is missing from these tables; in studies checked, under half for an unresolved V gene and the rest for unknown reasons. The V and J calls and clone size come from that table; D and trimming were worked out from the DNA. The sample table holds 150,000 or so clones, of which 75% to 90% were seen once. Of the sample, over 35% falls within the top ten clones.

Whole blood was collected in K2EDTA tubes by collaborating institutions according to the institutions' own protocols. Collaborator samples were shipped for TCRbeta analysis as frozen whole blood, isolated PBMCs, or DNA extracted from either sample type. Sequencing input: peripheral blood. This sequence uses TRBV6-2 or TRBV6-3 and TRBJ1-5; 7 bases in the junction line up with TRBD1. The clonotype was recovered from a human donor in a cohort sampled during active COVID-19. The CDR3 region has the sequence CASNPGQYSNQPQHF. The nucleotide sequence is TGTGCCAGCAACCCGGGACAGTATAGCAATCAGCCCCAGCATTTT.